The clone carrying this T cell receptor beta chain was detected many times. MiXCR, applied by TCRdb to the 5' RACE reads, yields one record per CDR3 protein. Of about 120,000 distinct CDR3 sequences in the sample, around a sixth were seen once. This specimen comes from a study of T-cell memory formation after mild COVID-19. The CDR3 runs to 15 residues. Germline lookup yields CDR1 LGHNA and CDR2 YNFKEQ. V was pared by 1 base and J by 1 base, with 11 bases between. This TCR was recovered from an adult woman who had mild COVID-19 (a few samples of this study predate the infection). Cell type and time point are not known. The source material was PBMCs or a T cell subset sorted from them (not recorded which). The chain has TRBV4-2 and TRBJ2-7, with D possibly TRBD2 on 5 matching bases. The CDR3 DNA is TGTGCCAGCAGCCAAGCGGCTAGCCTGTCCTACGAGCAGTACTTC. It translates to CASSQAASLSYEQYF.